These 17 T cell receptor beta chains were sequenced from one sample in a study of blood T cell repertoires in COVID-19. Sequenced by immunoSEQ multiplex PCR; TCRdb stores in-frame clones only, minus some. The table lists about 240,000 clones, about 87% of them singletons. The sequenced sample consisted of PBMCs or T cells enriched from blood (not recorded which). These receptors came from a woman aged 25 to 45 with acute COVID-19.

Here the CDR3 DNA reads TGTGCCAGCAGTCCCTACCCCCCTGGACAGGCAGTATCGAACACCGGGGAGCTGTTTTTT. This sequence encodes CASSPYPPGQAVSNTGELFF. V is TRBV7-6 and J is TRBJ2-2, with 7 bases aligning to TRBD1. Germline V gene lookup returns CDR1 SGHVS and CDR2 FNYEAQ. V lost 6 bases, J lost 0 bases, and 19 bases stayed unmatched. The CDR3 sequence is 20 residues long.

CDR3 in amino acids: CASSEASVKDTLNTEAFF. CDR3 bases: TGTGCCAGCAGTGAAGCGAGCGTTAAGGACACCTTGAACACTGAAGCTTTCTTT. The chain links TRBV2 to TRBJ1-1, with a possible D match to TRBD1 (5 bases). The CDR3 has 18 amino acids. Germline assignment: CDR1 SNHLY and CDR2 FYNNEI. V lost 0 bases and J lost 0, with 17 bases in between.

This sequence joins TRBV24-1 and TRBJ1-1; D is unclear. The length of the CDR3 is 13 residues. Between the trimmed V and J ends, which lost 3 bases and 1 base, there was a span of 5 bases. Germline loops: CDR1 KGHDR, CDR2 SFDVKD. The CDR3 DNA sequence: TGTGCCACCAGTGATAGAGAGAACACTGAAGCTTTCTTT. This sequence encodes CATSDRENTEAFF.

V is TRBV11-2 and J is TRBJ1-4, with D hard to call. The length of the CDR3 is 14 residues. Germline V CDR1 and CDR2: SGHAT, FQNNGV. Trimming took off 7 bases at V and 0 bases at J, with 9 bases between the two ends. The CDR3 DNA follows: TGTGCCAGCACAGCCACAGCAACTAATGAAAAACTGTTTTTT. Protein sequence: CASTATATNEKLFF.

The chain carries TRBV30 and TRBJ1-5; weak D call: TRBD1 (6 bases). The V gene lost 0 bases and the J gene lost 4 bases, with 10 bases spanning the gap. Germline lookup yields CDR1 GTSNPN and CDR2 SVGIG (reference sequence). This CDR3 comprises 14 residues. CDR3 DNA sequence: TGTGCCTGGAGTGTCGGGCAGGGGAATCAGCCCCAGCATTTT. This encodes CAWSVGQGNQPQHF.

The chain joins TRBV27 to TRBJ2-5; TRBD2 agrees at 12 bases. J gave up 3 bases and V 4 bases, and 9 bases lay outside the gene matches. CDR1 and CDR2 (germline): MNHEY, SMNVEV (reference sequence). The CDR3 has 17 amino acids. CDR3: CASSSRLAGAHKETQYF. The CDR3 DNA sequence: TGTGCCAGCAGTTCCAGACTAGCGGGGGCCCATAAAGAGACCCAGTACTTC.

This chain connects TRBV4-1 to TRBJ2-7; 12 positions agree with TRBD2. The CDR3 runs 19 residues. The germline gives CDR1 MGHRA, CDR2 YSYEKL. Germline trimming cut 1 base from V and 0 bases from J; bases unmatched to any gene: 10. CDR3 DNA sequence: TGCGCCAGCAGCCAAGGTGCACTAGCGGGGGGTAGGAGCTCCTACGAGCAGTACTTC. It yields the protein CASSQGALAGGRSSYEQYF.

V is TRBV27 and J is TRBJ1-1; 8 bases match TRBD1. CDR1 and CDR2 from the germline V gene are MNHEY and SMNVEV (reference sequence). The V segment lost 4 bases and the J segment 1 base; nucleotides outside the gene matches: 2. This CDR3 has 14 residues. The DNA for the CDR3 is TGTGCCAGCAGTTGGGACAGGTGGAACACTGAAGCTTTCTTT. This translates into CASSWDRWNTEAFF.

The chain uses TRBV30 and TRBJ1-2; D remains ambiguous. CDR1 is GTSNPN and CDR2 is SVGIG in the germline V gene (reference sequence). This CDR3 is built from 12 residues. V dropped 1 base and J dropped 5 bases, with 8 bases sitting between them. CDR3 coding DNA: TGTGCCTGGAGTGCTGAGGTTTATGGCTACACCTTC. This gives the protein CAWSAEVYGYTF.

V and J are TRBV6-2 or TRBV6-3 and TRBJ1-5; no reliable D call. Germline CDR1 is MNHEY and CDR2 is SVGEGT. Trimming stripped 5 bases from V and 0 bases from J, with 14 bases between. The CDR3 totals 16 residues. The CDR3: CASSRWRVRSNQPQHF. The CDR3, as DNA: TGTGCCAGCAGTCGATGGCGGGTTCGTAGCAATCAGCCCCAGCATTTT.

This clone was seen a single time. The genes are TRBV28 and TRBJ1-4; perhaps TRBD1 as D (6 bases). Trimming removed 3 bases from V and 11 bases from J, with 16 bases in between. Germline loops: CDR1 MDHEN, CDR2 SYDVKM. The CDR3 is 14 amino acids. CDR3 nucleotide sequence: TGTGCCAGCAGTTTGGACAGCGGCAGAGGGAAACTGTTTTTT. As protein: CASSLDSGRGKLFF.

The chain has TRBV7-8 and TRBJ2-1; TRBD2 agrees at 13 bases. Germline V gene data show CDR1 as SGHVS and CDR2 as FQNEAQ. The CDR3 is 15 amino acids. The V segment lost 3 bases and the J segment 7 bases; nucleotides outside the gene matches: 3. The CDR3 loop reads CASSLGLAGWNEQFF. Written as DNA, the CDR3 is TGTGCCAGCAGCTTGGGACTAGCGGGGTGGAATGAGCAGTTCTTC. The full variable domain, its missing parts supplied by reference TRBV7-8 and TRBJ2-1, is GAGVSQSPRYKVAKRGQDVALRCDPISGHVSLFWYQQALGQGPEFLTYFQNEAQLDKSGLPSDRFFAERPEGSVSTLKIQRTQQEDSAVYLCASSLGLAGWNEQFFGPGTRLTVL.

The V and J genes are TRBV6-5 and TRBJ2-2; D not resolved. The germline V gene encodes CDR1 MNHEY and CDR2 SVGAGI. CDR3 length: 15 residues. V was shortened by 1 base and J by 2 bases, with 8 bases between the two germline ends. The CDR3 reads CASSYLAENTGELFF. In DNA, the CDR3 is TGTGCCAGCAGTTACTTGGCGGAAAACACCGGGGAGCTGTTTTTT.

There are a few counts of this clone. The chain couples TRBV12-3 or TRBV12-4 to TRBJ1-1; 7 bases are shared with TRBD1. The CDR3 consists of 13 residues. V shed 7 bases, J shed 4 bases, and the junction held 6 bases outside the gene matches. Written as DNA, the CDR3 is TGTGCCAGCAACTTAAACAGGGGCACTGAAGCTTTCTTT. Its translation: CASNLNRGTEAFF.

V usage is TRBV4-3 and J usage is TRBJ2-1, with 8 bases lining up with TRBD2. CDR3 length equals 15 residues. The ends lost 0 bases at V and 8 bases at J; junction bases unmatched: 6. The germline V gene encodes CDR1 LGHNA and CDR2 YSLEER. CDR3 sequence: CASSQDRGGSDEQFF. The CDR3 bases are TGCGCCAGCAGCCAAGATCGGGGGGGCAGCGATGAGCAGTTCTTC.

This clone appeared once. The chain couples TRBV27 to TRBJ1-1; 7 nucleotides match TRBD1. CDR3 length: 11 amino acids. The V and J ends lost 5 bases and 6 bases, in that order; junction bases with no gene match: 0. The V gene's germline CDR1 is MNHEY and CDR2 SMNVEV (reference sequence). The CDR3: CASSRGPEAFF. For the CDR3, the DNA is TGTGCCAGCAGTAGGGGGCCTGAAGCTTTCTTT.

The CDR3 here is CASTLQGGDTEAFF. The DNA for the CDR3 is TGTGCCAGCACCCTACAGGGAGGGGACACTGAAGCTTTCTTT. The chain couples TRBV7-9 to TRBJ1-1; possibly TRBD1 for D (6 bases). The CDR3 extends over 14 amino acids. Trimming took off 7 bases at V and 3 bases at J, with 15 bases between the two ends. Germline loops: CDR1 SEHNR, CDR2 FQNEAQ (reference sequence).